This T cell receptor beta chain was obtained from a study of blood T cell repertoires in COVID-19. Study overall: COVID-19 samples collected from the United States, Italy and Spain covered acute and convalescent phases. Sample material is recorded as cDNA or gDNA derived from T cells, B-cell-depleted T cells, or PBMCs.

The CDR3 totals 12 residues. Germline CDR1 reads LGHNT; CDR2 reads FRNRAP. Between the trimmed V and J ends, which lost 6 bases and 4 bases, there was a span of 9 bases. In the authors' methods: The assay estimated nucleated cells by amplifying reference gene primers. Libraries were prepared by immunoSEQ multiplex PCR; TCRdb keeps only in-frame clonotypes and omits some of them. V and J calls and clone size are those listed in that table; D and trimming were worked out from the DNA. The sample contains 60,000 to 65,000 clones, 83% of which appear only once. Patients from Seattle were sampled longitudinally, starting during active infection.

Sample: peripheral blood. The TCR comes from a man aged 45 to 65 with COVID-19, enrolled during active disease. The chain joins TRBV12-5 to TRBJ1-1; D gene ambiguous. This CDR3 reads CASGFSGTEAFF. DNA for the CDR3: TGTGCTAGTGGCTTCAGTGGCACTGAAGCTTTCTTT.